This T cell receptor (beta chain) appears in the sequencing data of a study of blood T cell repertoires in COVID-19. Per the original data handling: By means of reference gene primer amplification, nucleated cell counts were estimated. Profiled with immunoSEQ multiplex PCR; TCRdb holds only in-frame clones, not every one. V, J and clone size derive from that table, while D and trimming were established from the DNA sequence. The sample includes over 150,000 clones, 65% to 90% of them seen just once. CDR3 length: 15 residues. Trimming removed 8 bases from V and 7 bases from J, with 18 bases in between. CDR1 is MNHEY, CDR2 SVGAGI, per germline.

The chain is built from TRBV6-5 and TRBJ1-6; possibly TRBD1 for D (5 bases). Input material: peripheral blood. This clonotype was sampled from a human donor in a cohort sampled during active COVID-19. In DNA form, the CDR3 reads TGTGCCAGCGGGGGTCCTGGGAGGTCGAATTCACCCCTCCACTTT. Its translation: CASGGPGRSNSPLHF.